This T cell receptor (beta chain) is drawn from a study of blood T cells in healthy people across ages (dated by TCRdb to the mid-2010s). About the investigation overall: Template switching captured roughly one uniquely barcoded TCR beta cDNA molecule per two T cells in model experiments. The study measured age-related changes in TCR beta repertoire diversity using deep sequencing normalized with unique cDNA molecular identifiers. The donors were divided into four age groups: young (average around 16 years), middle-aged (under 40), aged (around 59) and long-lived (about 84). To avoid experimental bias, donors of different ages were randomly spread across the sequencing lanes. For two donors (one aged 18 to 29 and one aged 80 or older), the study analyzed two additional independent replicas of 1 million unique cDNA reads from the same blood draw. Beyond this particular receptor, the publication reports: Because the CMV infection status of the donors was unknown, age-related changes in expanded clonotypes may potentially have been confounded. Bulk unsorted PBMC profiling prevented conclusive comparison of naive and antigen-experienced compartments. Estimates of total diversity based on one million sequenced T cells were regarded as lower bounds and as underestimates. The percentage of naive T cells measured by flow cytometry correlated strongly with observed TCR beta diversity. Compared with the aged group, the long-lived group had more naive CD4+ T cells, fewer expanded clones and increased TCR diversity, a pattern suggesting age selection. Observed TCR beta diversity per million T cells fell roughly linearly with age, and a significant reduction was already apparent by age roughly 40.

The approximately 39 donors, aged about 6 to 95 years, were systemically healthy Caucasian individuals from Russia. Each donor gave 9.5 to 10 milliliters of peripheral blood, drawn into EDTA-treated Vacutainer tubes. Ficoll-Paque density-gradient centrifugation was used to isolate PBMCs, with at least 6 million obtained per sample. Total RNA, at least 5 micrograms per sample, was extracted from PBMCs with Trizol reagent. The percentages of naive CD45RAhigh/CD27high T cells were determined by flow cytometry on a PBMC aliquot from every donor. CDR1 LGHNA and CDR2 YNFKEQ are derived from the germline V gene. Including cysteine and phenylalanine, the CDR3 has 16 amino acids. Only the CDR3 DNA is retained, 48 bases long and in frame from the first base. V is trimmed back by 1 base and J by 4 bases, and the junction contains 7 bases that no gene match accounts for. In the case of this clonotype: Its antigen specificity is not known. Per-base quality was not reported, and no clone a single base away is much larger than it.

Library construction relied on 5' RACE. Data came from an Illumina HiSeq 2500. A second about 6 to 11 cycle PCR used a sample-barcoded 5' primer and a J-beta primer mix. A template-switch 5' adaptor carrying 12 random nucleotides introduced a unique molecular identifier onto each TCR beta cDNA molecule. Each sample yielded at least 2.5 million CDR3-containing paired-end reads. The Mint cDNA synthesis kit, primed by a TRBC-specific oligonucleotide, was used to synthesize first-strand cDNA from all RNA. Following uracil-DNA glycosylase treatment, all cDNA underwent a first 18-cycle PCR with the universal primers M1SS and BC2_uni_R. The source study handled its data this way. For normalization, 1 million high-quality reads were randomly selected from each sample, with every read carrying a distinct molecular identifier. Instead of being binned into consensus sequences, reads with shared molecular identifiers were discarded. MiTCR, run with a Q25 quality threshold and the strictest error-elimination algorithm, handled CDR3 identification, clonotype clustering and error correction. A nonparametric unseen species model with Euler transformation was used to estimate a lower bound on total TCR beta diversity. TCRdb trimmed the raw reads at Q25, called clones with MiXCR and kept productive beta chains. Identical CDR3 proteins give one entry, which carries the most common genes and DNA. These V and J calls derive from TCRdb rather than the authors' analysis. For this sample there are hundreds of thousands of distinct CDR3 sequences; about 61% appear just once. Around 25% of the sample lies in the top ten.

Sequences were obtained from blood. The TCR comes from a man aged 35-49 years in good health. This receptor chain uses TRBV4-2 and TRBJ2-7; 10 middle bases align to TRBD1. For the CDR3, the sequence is CASSQVGQGIGYEQYF. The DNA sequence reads TGTGCCAGCAGCCAAGTGGGACAGGGGATCGGTTACGAGCAGTACTTC.